This T cell receptor (beta chain) stems from a study of radiotherapy plus CTLA-4 blockade in lung cancer. Across the study: Objective responses were seen in around 17% of patients, disease control in roughly 30%.

Some clones are missing from TCRdb's copy, which holds only in-frame ones; the method was immunoSEQ multiplex PCR. The sample includes tens of thousands of clones, around 69% of them seen just once. Focal radiation and CTLA-4 blockade (ipilimumab) were tested in chemo-refractory metastatic non-small-cell lung cancer patients. Trimming left V 2 bases short and J 9 bases short, with 11 bases between. CDR3 size: 13 residues. Germline CDR1 is MNHNY and CDR2 is SVGAGI (reference sequence). The sequencing here drew on peripheral blood, taken from a patient treated with radiotherapy plus ipilimumab. The source is a human donor with non-small cell lung cancer whose response to radiotherapy plus ipilimumab could not be evaluated. Some clones in this sample may be carry-over from other donors' samples. The V gene is TRBV6-6, the J gene TRBJ1-5; maybe TRBD1 (6 bases). The CDR3 DNA reads as TGTGCCAGCAGTTACGGGGCCAGGGGGCCCCAGCATTTT. Amino acid sequence: CASSYGARGPQHF.